Listed below are T cell receptor beta chains from one sample, sequenced in a study of T cells after yellow fever vaccination. TCRdb independently ran MiXCR on the 5' RACE reads; one entry per CDR3 protein. The data hold 350,000 or so distinct CDR3 sequences, with 7% to 10% observed a single time. This specimen consisted of PBMCs, obtained roughly 45 days after the first yellow fever vaccination. The receptors originated from a man between 18 and 35 years old who received the YFV17D yellow fever vaccine. Both conserved end residues are part of each CDR3. The D gene is left open where the match is weak. Size is omitted from some rows. Given values are once, few, many or a class for expanded clones.

d_gene: NA; v_gene: TRBV6-5; j_gene: TRBJ2-2; abundance: few; CDR3aa: CASSYSLSGPTGELFF; CDR3nt: TGTGCCAGCAGTTACTCCTTGTCGGGCCCCACCGGGGAGCTGTTTTTT
d_gene: NA; v_gene: TRBV7-8; j_gene: TRBJ1-1; abundance: NA; CDR3aa: CASREDGNTEAFF; CDR3nt: TGTGCCAGCAGAGAAGACGGGAACACTGAAGCTTTCTTT
d_gene: NA; v_gene: TRBV6-4; j_gene: TRBJ1-1; abundance: NA; CDR3aa: CASSSLAGSTEAFF; CDR3nt: TGTGCCAGCAGTTCCTTGGCTGGGAGCACTGAAGCTTTCTTT
d_gene: NA; v_gene: TRBV5-4; j_gene: TRBJ2-1; abundance: NA; CDR3aa: CASSLGDRLDNEQFF; CDR3nt: TGTGCCAGCAGCTTGGGGGACAGACTAGACAATGAGCAGTTCTTC
d_gene: NA; v_gene: TRBV9; j_gene: TRBJ2-1; abundance: NA; CDR3aa: CASSLSGGQPVEQFF; CDR3nt: TGTGCCAGCAGCCTCTCCGGGGGACAGCCAGTTGAGCAGTTCTTC
d_gene: NA; v_gene: TRBV4-3; j_gene: TRBJ1-5; abundance: NA; CDR3aa: CASSQDLRSNQPQHF; CDR3nt: TGCGCCAGCAGCCAAGATCTCAGGTCCAATCAGCCCCAGCATTTT
d_gene: TRBD1; v_gene: TRBV11-2; j_gene: TRBJ2-6; abundance: few; CDR3aa: CASSARTGSGANVLTF; CDR3nt: TGTGCCAGCAGCGCCCGGACAGGGTCTGGGGCCAACGTCCTGACTTTC
d_gene: TRBD2; v_gene: TRBV5-1; j_gene: TRBJ2-3; abundance: many; CDR3aa: CASSSATSGGADTQYF; CDR3nt: TGCGCCAGCAGCTCCGCGACTAGCGGGGGGGCAGATACGCAGTATTTT
d_gene: NA; v_gene: TRBV5-6; j_gene: TRBJ1-5; abundance: few; CDR3aa: CASTKYGGQPQHF; CDR3nt: TGTGCCAGCACCAAATATGGGGGGCAGCCCCAGCATTTT
d_gene: NA; v_gene: TRBV7-6; j_gene: TRBJ1-4; abundance: NA; CDR3aa: CASSLMGSAEKLFF; CDR3nt: TGTGCCAGCAGCTTAATGGGGAGTGCTGAAAAACTGTTTTTT
d_gene: NA; v_gene: TRBV20-1; j_gene: TRBJ2-7; abundance: few; CDR3aa: CSASGHASSYEQYF; CDR3nt: TGCAGTGCTAGCGGACACGCGAGCTCCTACGAGCAGTACTTC
d_gene: NA; v_gene: TRBV25-1; j_gene: TRBJ1-2; abundance: NA; CDR3aa: CASRAAGEGGYTF; CDR3nt: TGTGCCAGCAGGGCGGCAGGGGAGGGTGGCTACACCTTC
d_gene: NA; v_gene: TRBV30; j_gene: TRBJ2-7; abundance: NA; CDR3aa: CAWSVLDPSEQYF; CDR3nt: TGTGCCTGGAGTGTACTGGATCCGTCCGAGCAGTACTTC
d_gene: NA; v_gene: TRBV27; j_gene: TRBJ2-6; abundance: NA; CDR3aa: CASSFVGLGANVLTF; CDR3nt: TGTGCCAGCAGTTTTGTGGGGTTGGGGGCCAACGTCCTGACTTTC
d_gene: NA; v_gene: TRBV11-2; j_gene: TRBJ1-1; abundance: many; CDR3aa: CASSLGVLNRANTEAFF; CDR3nt: TGTGCCAGCAGCTTAGGAGTTTTGAACAGGGCGAACACTGAAGCTTTCTTT
d_gene: NA; v_gene: TRBV6-5; j_gene: TRBJ1-4; abundance: NA; CDR3aa: CASSYTRELGEKLFF; CDR3nt: TGTGCCAGCAGTTACACCCGGGAGTTAGGTGAAAAACTGTTTTTT